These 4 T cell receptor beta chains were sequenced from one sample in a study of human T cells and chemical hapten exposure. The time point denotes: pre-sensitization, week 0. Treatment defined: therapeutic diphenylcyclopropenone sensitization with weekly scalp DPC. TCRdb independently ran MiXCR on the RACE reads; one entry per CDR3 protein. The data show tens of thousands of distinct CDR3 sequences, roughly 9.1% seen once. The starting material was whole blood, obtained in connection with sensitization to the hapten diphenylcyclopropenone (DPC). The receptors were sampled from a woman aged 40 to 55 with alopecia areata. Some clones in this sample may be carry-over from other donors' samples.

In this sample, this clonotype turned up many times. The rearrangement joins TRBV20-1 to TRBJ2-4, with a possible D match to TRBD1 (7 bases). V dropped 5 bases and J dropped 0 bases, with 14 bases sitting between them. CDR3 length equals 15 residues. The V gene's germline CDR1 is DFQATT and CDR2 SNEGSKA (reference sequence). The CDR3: CSAGGTDLAKNIQYF. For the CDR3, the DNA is TGCAGTGCTGGGGGGACAGATTTAGCCAAAAACATTCAGTACTTC.

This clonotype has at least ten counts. The CDR3: CASSLVPGNEQFF. The DNA for the CDR3 is TGTGCCAGCAGCTTGGTGCCCGGCAATGAGCAGTTCTTC. V and J are TRBV5-4 and TRBJ2-1; D unclear. Germline CDR1 is SGHNT and CDR2 is YYREEE (reference sequence). With 0 bases removed from V and 6 bases from J, the gap between germline ends came to 7 bases. This CDR3 is 13 amino acids long. The entire variable domain, with the rest obtained from reference TRBV5-4 and TRBJ2-1, is as follows: ETGVTQSPTHLIKTRGQQVTLRCSSQSGHNTVSWYQQALGQGPQFIFQYYREEENGRGNFPPRFSGLQFPNYSSELNVNALELDDSALYLCASSLVPGNEQFFGPGTRLTVL.

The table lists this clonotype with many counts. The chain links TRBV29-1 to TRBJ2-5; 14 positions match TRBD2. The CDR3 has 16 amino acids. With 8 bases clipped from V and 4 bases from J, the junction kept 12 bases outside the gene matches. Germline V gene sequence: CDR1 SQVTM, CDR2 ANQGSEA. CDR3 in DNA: TGCAGCACGAGGACTAGCGGGGGGACGAGGGTAGAGACCCAGTACTTC. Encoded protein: CSTRTSGGTRVETQYF.

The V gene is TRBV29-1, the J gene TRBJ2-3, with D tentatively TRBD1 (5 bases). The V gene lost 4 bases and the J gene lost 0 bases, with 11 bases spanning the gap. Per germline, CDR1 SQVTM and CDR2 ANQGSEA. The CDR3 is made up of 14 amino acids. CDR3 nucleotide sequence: TGCAGCGTTGGGGCAGGGTCTAGCACAGATACGCAGTATTTT. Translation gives CSVGAGSSTDTQYF.